The 3 T cell receptor beta chains below were found in one sample sequenced in a study of human T cells and chemical hapten exposure. The template was total RNA from unfractionated whole blood. MiXCR, run by TCRdb on the 5' RACE reads, gives a single entry per CDR3 protein. The repertoire holds about 81,000 distinct CDR3 sequences, under 10% seen once, with about 2.2% in the top ten. These receptors originate from a male donor in good health.

The rearrangement links TRBV6-5 to TRBJ2-1, with 8 bases matching TRBD1. In germline, CDR1 is MNHEY, CDR2 SVGAGI. CDR3 size: 14 residues. Unmatched junction bases numbered 13, after V lost 6 bases and J lost 12 bases. The CDR3 coding sequence is TGTGCCAGCAGCCGTCGACAGGGGCCGCCTGGGCAGTTCTTC. Protein sequence: CASSRRQGPPGQFF.

This clonotype was detected many times. The chain employs TRBV5-6 and TRBJ1-5; the D is unclear. Germline V gene lookup returns CDR1 SGHDT and CDR2 YYEEEE. V was trimmed by 4 bases and J by 10 bases, leaving 21 bases between them. CDR3 length: 15 residues. The CDR3 sequence: CASSTSSRSGIPQHF. CDR3 sequence (DNA): TGTGCCAGCAGCACCTCGAGTCGGTCGGGAATACCCCAGCATTTT.

The chain uses TRBV10-3 and TRBJ2-5; 9 positions agree with TRBD1. V shed 6 bases, J shed 5 bases, and the junction held 7 bases outside the gene matches. This CDR3 comprises 14 residues. Germline lookup yields CDR1 ENHRY and CDR2 SYGVKD. This CDR3 reads CAISKTGGGETQYF. The CDR3 nucleotides read TGTGCCATCAGCAAGACAGGGGGGGGGGAGACCCAGTACTTC.